These 6 T cell receptor beta chains originate from one sample sequenced in a study of blood T cells in healthy people across ages. A second PCR of roughly 7 to 11 cycles used a sample-barcoded 5' primer and a J-beta primer mix. Each CDR3 protein gets one entry after TCRdb re-called the 5' RACE reads with MiXCR. The sample has some 730,000 distinct CDR3 sequences, 22% seen once. The sequenced material came from blood. Receptor source: a man aged 65-85 years in good health.

The V and J genes are TRBV5-5 and TRBJ1-2; D unclear. Trimming left V 4 bases short and J 6 bases short, with 10 bases between. The CDR3 spans 12 residues. The germline V gene has CDR1 SGHKS and CDR2 YYEKEE (reference sequence). CDR3: CASSPNFDGYTF. The DNA of the CDR3 is TGTGCCAGCAGCCCAAATTTTGATGGCTACACCTTC.

This rearrangement joins TRBV12-3 or TRBV12-4 to TRBJ2-7; D is uncertain. The CDR3 covers 14 residues. Trimming took 3 bases from V and 4 from J, leaving 13 bases between them. The CDR3 spells CASSFRARRYEQYF. CDR3 nucleotides: TGTGCCAGCAGTTTTAGGGCCAGACGGTACGAGCAGTACTTC.

In DNA, the CDR3 is TGCAGTGTTTCGATTGAAGCTTTCTTT. Its translation is CSVSIEAFF. The V and J genes are TRBV20-1 and TRBJ1-1, with D unresolved. Trimming removed 7 bases from V and 7 bases from J, with 7 bases in between. The CDR3 runs 9 residues. CDR1 is DFQATT, CDR2 SNEGSKA, per germline (reference sequence).

This clonotype was recorded a few times. This chain uses TRBV14 with TRBJ1-2; D might be TRBD1 (5 bases). The CDR3 has 16 residues. Trimming removed 0 bases from V and 5 bases from J, with 16 bases in between. Germline assignment: CDR1 SGHDN and CDR2 FVKESK. The CDR3, as DNA: TGTGCCAGCAGCCAAGATTTCACAGGCCCTGGATATGGCTACACCTTC. It encodes CASSQDFTGPGYGYTF.

The chain carries TRBV28 and TRBJ2-3; weak D call: TRBD2 (6 bases). There are 16 residues in the CDR3. CDR1 MDHEN and CDR2 SYDVKM come from the germline V gene. V was pared by 3 bases and J by 9 bases, with 22 bases between. CDR3 bases: TGTGCCAGCAGTTTCTCAGTTGGGGACTCCCAGCGGACGCAGTATTTT. This codes for CASSFSVGDSQRTQYF.

This clonotype was detected only a few times. The chain employs TRBV5-5 and TRBJ2-3; a possible D gene is TRBD1 (5 bases). Germline loops: CDR1 SGHKS, CDR2 YYEKEE (reference sequence). Between the trimmed V and J ends, which lost 4 bases and 2 bases, there was a span of 14 bases. CDR3 length: 15 amino acids. CDR3 DNA: TGTGCCAGCAGCCTCGACAGTACAATCACAGATACGCAGTATTTT. It is translated as CASSLDSTITDTQYF. Variable domain in full (rest from reference TRBV5-5 and TRBJ2-3): DAGVTQSPTHLIKTRGQQVTLRCSPISGHKSVSWYQQVLGQGPQFIFQYYEKEERGRGNFPDRFSARQFPNYSSELNVNALLLGDSALYLCASSLDSTITDTQYFGPGTRLTVL.